Listed here are 20 T cell receptor beta chains from one sample, sequenced in a study of OX40 agonist ivuxolimab in advanced cancers. TCRdb's copy holds only in-frame clones and misses some; the assay was immunoSEQ multiplex PCR. The sample shows 20,000 or so clones, 70% to 90% of them seen only once. The starting material was CD4+ or CD8+ T cells sorted from blood, obtained in a trial of the OX40 agonist ivuxolimab. These receptors were obtained from an adult with an advanced solid tumor such as melanoma, head and neck, liver or kidney cancer.

The chain uses TRBV4-1 and TRBJ2-7, with 10 bases lining up with TRBD2. Germline CDR1 is MGHRA and CDR2 is YSYEKL. V was pared by 6 bases and J by 0 bases, with 5 bases of the junction left unmatched. The CDR3 is made up of 15 amino acids. The CDR3 coding sequence is TGCGCCAGCAGGCAGGGACTAGCGAGCTCCTACGAGCAGTACTTC. This sequence encodes CASRQGLASSYEQYF.

The chain carries TRBV30 and TRBJ1-2; perhaps TRBD1 as D (5 bases). The length of the CDR3 is 12 residues. V was shortened by 7 bases and J by 4 bases, with 13 bases between the two germline ends. Germline CDR1 reads GTSNPN; CDR2 reads SVGIG (reference sequence). CDR3: CASLHGGYGYTF. CDR3 nucleotides: TGTGCCTCACTGCACGGGGGCTATGGCTACACCTTC.

In its sample, this clone was seen a few times. The chain recombines TRBV27 with TRBJ2-7; a weak D match, TRBD1 (5 bases). Looked up from germline, CDR1 is MNHEY and CDR2 is SMNVEV (reference sequence). The ends were cut back, 8 bases at V and 2 bases at J, with 10 bases in the middle. The CDR3 sequence is 12 residues long. Written as DNA, the CDR3 is TGTGCCAGCGGGGCAGGGCCCTACGAGCAGTACTTC. This sequence encodes CASGAGPYEQYF.

V and J are TRBV19 and TRBJ1-4; TRBD1 matches 10 bases. This CDR3 is 15 amino acids long. V lost 6 bases to trimming and J lost 8 bases; unmatched junction nucleotides: 9. Germline values: CDR1 LNHDA, CDR2 SQIVND (reference sequence). The CDR3 coding sequence is TGTGCCAGTAGAGAACCGGGACAGGGGTTGGAAAAACTGTTTTTT. Translating gives CASREPGQGLEKLFF.

There are a few counts of this clone. This chain connects TRBV6-5 to TRBJ1-5, with 7 bases matching TRBD1. Germline values: CDR1 MNHEY, CDR2 SVGAGI. The CDR3 is 14 amino acids. Trimming removed 6 bases from V and 4 bases from J; junction bases left unmatched: 6. CDR3 nucleotides: TGTGCCAGCAGCTTAATGACAGGGAATCAGCCCCAGCATTTT. Protein product: CASSLMTGNQPQHF.

This clone was counted a single time. The rearrangement joins TRBV7-9 to TRBJ1-1; a weak D match, TRBD1 (6 bases). The CDR3 is 12 amino acids. Germline V gene lookup returns CDR1 SEHNR and CDR2 FQNEAQ (reference sequence). Trimming pared 3 bases from V and 8 bases from J, leaving 10 bases between. The CDR3 sequence is CASSLGGFEAFF. The CDR3 nucleotides are TGTGCCAGCAGCTTGGGGGGCTTCGAAGCTTTCTTT. The full variable domain, with the rest looked up from reference TRBV7-9 and TRBJ1-1, is DTGVSQNPRHKITKRGQNVTFRCDPISEHNRLYWYRQTLGQGPEFLTYFQNEAQLEKSRLLSDRFSAERPKGSFSTLEIQRTEQGDSAMYLCASSLGGFEAFFGQGTRLTVV.

In the case of this clone: This sample also contains other DNA sequences that code for the same CDR3. The chain has TRBV11-1 and TRBJ2-7; D perhaps matches TRBD1 (5 bases). The CDR3 has 14 residues. V was clipped by 3 bases and J by 4 bases, with 13 bases between them. Germline assignment: CDR1 SGHAT and CDR2 FQDESV (reference sequence). CDR3 DNA sequence: TGTGCCAGCAGCTTGGTATCAGGGCGGTACGAGCAGTACTTC. This gives the protein CASSLVSGRYEQYF.

The V gene is TRBV23-1, the J gene TRBJ2-4, with 7 positions matching TRBD1. TRBV23-1 qualifies as an ORF whose function is uncertain. V lost 3 bases, J lost 1 base, and 15 bases stayed unmatched. The CDR3 is 19 amino acids. CDR3 protein: CASSHSPGTESWAKNIQYF. The CDR3 coding sequence is TGCGCCAGCAGTCATTCTCCCGGGACAGAGTCCTGGGCCAAAAACATTCAGTACTTC.

The gene calls are TRBV4-1 and TRBJ2-7; 8 bases match TRBD2. This CDR3 is built from 15 residues. Trimming at V came to 1 base and at J to 2 bases, leaving 4 bases not matched to a gene. CDR1 is MGHRA, CDR2 YSYEKL, per germline. The CDR3 DNA reads as TGCGCCAGCAGCCAAGGTCGGGGGGGAACCTACGAGCAGTACTTC. This encodes CASSQGRGGTYEQYF.

V usage is TRBV5-5 and J usage is TRBJ2-1, with unresolved D. Per the germline V gene, CDR1 is SGHKS and CDR2 is YYEKEE (reference sequence). This CDR3 has 13 residues. V was clipped by 1 base and J by 8 bases, with 10 bases between them. CDR3 region: CASSLSPPDEQFF. As DNA, the CDR3 is TGTGCCAGCAGCTTGTCCCCCCCCGATGAGCAGTTCTTC.

V and J are TRBV19 and TRBJ1-2; 8 bases match TRBD1. This CDR3 region has 15 residues. V was clipped by 7 bases and J by 7 bases; unmatched bases: 14. The germline CDR1 and CDR2 sequences are LNHDA and SQIVND (reference sequence). The CDR3: CASNDSPGQVGGYTF. Here the CDR3 DNA reads TGTGCCAGTAATGACTCACCGGGACAGGTTGGTGGCTACACCTTC.

In its sample, this clone was seen a few times. The chain joins TRBV4-1 to TRBJ1-1; 10 bases are a match to TRBD1. Germline CDR1 reads MGHRA; CDR2 reads YSYEKL. This CDR3 contains 15 residues. The trim removed 7 bases at V and 1 base at J, leaving 6 bases unmatched. The CDR3 DNA reads as TGCGCCAGCAATGACAGGGGGCCGGGGAACACTGAAGCTTTCTTT. This encodes CASNDRGPGNTEAFF.

V usage is TRBV4-2 and J usage is TRBJ1-1; the D is unclear. Germline V gene lookup returns CDR1 LGHNA and CDR2 YNFKEQ. Trimming shortened V by 1 base and J by 1 base, and 13 bases separated the two germline ends. The CDR3 consists of 16 residues. DNA for the CDR3: TGTGCCAGCAGCCAAGGAGCCCAGAAAAGGAACACTGAAGCTTTCTTT. Its translation is CASSQGAQKRNTEAFF.

The chain joins TRBV18 to TRBJ1-2; tentative D call: TRBD1 (6 bases). The V end was cut by 8 bases, the J end by 6 bases, with 28 bases between. The germline V gene has CDR1 KGHSH and CDR2 LQKENI. The length of the CDR3 is 17 residues. The CDR3 DNA reads TGTGCCAGCCCACGGCAACCGAGGGGGTGGTGGTTAGATGGCTACACCTTC. Translated: CASPRQPRGWWLDGYTF.

Points on this clone: The germline gene is not matched at one end of the junction; a read error may be the cause. The J gene is TRBJ1-1, the V gene TRBV4-1; the match to TRBD1 covers 12 bases. The CDR3 covers 15 residues. Germline CDR1 MGHRA, CDR2 YSYEKL. CDR3 DNA: TGCGCCAGCGGCCAAGGGGACAGGGGGCCTTATGAAGCTTTCTTT. Translation gives CASGQGDRGPYEAFF.

The rearrangement links TRBV29-1 to TRBJ1-2; 9 nucleotides line up with TRBD1. The germline gives CDR1 SQVTM, CDR2 ANQGSEA. After removal of 2 bases from V and 5 bases from J, the junction contained 9 bases not matched to a gene. This CDR3 is built from 15 residues. The CDR3 loop reads CSVETRPDRGYGYTF. The CDR3 bases are TGCAGCGTTGAAACTCGCCCGGACAGGGGTTATGGCTACACCTTC.

The V call is TRBV18, the J call TRBJ1-6; D is ambiguous. The length of the CDR3 is 15 residues. The ends were cut back, 0 bases at V and 7 bases at J, with 10 bases in the middle. Germline CDR1 is KGHSH and CDR2 is LQKENI. The CDR3 nucleotides are TGTGCCAGCTCACCACCGAGGCGCCTGAATTCACCCCTCCACTTT. Amino acid sequence: CASSPPRRLNSPLHF.

This clone is medium-sized within its sample. The J gene is TRBJ1-5, the V gene TRBV6-1; D gene unclear. Germline V lookup: CDR1 MNHNS, CDR2 SASEGT. CDR3 length equals 14 residues. V was pared by 1 base and J by 6 bases, with 10 bases between. CDR3 nucleotide sequence: TGTGCCAGCAGTGAAGGGTCAGCAACTCAGCCCCAGCATTTT. Protein sequence: CASSEGSATQPQHF.

This clone was seen more than once but under ten times. This rearrangement joins TRBV27 to TRBJ1-2; D gene unclear. CDR3 length: 15 amino acids. Trimming removed 0 bases from V and 7 bases from J, with 15 bases in between. Germline V gene data show CDR1 as MNHEY and CDR2 as SMNVEV (reference sequence). The CDR3 loop is CASSLSARLSLGYTF. In nucleotides, the CDR3 is TGTGCCAGCAGTTTATCCGCCAGGTTGTCCCTTGGCTACACCTTC.

This chain connects TRBV5-5 to TRBJ2-2, with D perhaps TRBD2 (6 bases). V was trimmed by 4 bases and J by 4 bases, leaving 14 bases between them. CDR1 is SGHKS and CDR2 is YYEKEE in the germline V gene (reference sequence). The CDR3 runs to 15 residues. CDR3 coding DNA: TGTGCCAGCAGCCGCGGGGCGCGTAGCACCGGGGAGCTGTTTTTT. This encodes CASSRGARSTGELFF.